These 28 T cell receptor beta chains originate from one sample sequenced in a study of blood T cells in healthy people across ages. PCR was performed a second time for roughly 7 to 12 cycles using a sample-barcoded 5' primer and a J-beta primer mix. TCRdb itself ran the 5' RACE reads through MiXCR, one entry per CDR3 protein. There are roughly 1.9 million distinct CDR3 sequences in the sample; more than 35% occur only once, and approximately 22% lies in the top ten. Sample: blood. Receptors were obtained from a human donor in good health.

V is TRBV7-2 and J is TRBJ1-2; perhaps TRBD1 as D (5 bases). CDR1 is SGHTA, CDR2 FQGNSA, per germline. Deletions cut 2 bases from V and 6 bases from J, with 10 bases between. The CDR3 is 13 residues long. The CDR3 DNA sequence: TGTGCCAGCAGCTTACGACAGCCGGATGGCTACACCTTC. The encoded protein is CASSLRQPDGYTF. Full variable domain (rest looked up from reference TRBV7-2 and TRBJ1-2): GAGVSQSPSNKVTEKGKDVELRCDPISGHTALYWYRQSLGQGLEFLIYFQGNSAPDKSGLPSDRFSAERTGGSVSTLTIQRTQQEDSAVYLCASSLRQPDGYTFGSGTRLTVV.

This clonotype has more than one count but fewer than ten. The V and J genes are TRBV20-1 and TRBJ1-4; D gene unclear. The V and J ends lost 0 bases and 12 bases respectively, with 14 bases between them. CDR3 length equals 13 residues. The V gene's germline CDR1 is DFQATT and CDR2 SNEGSKA (reference sequence). In DNA form, the CDR3 reads TGCAGTGCTAGAGAAAACGGGCGTCTTGAACTGTTTTTT. As protein: CSARENGRLELFF.

This rearrangement joins TRBV7-2 to TRBJ2-3, with TRBD2 identical over 10 bases. After removal of 8 bases from V and 5 bases from J, the junction contained 7 bases not matched to a gene. Germline V gene lookup returns CDR1 SGHTA and CDR2 FQGNSA. The CDR3 contains 14 residues. The chain's CDR3 is CASGSGGALDTQYF. CDR3 bases: TGTGCCAGCGGGAGCGGGGGGGCATTAGATACGCAGTATTTT.

The chain couples TRBV29-1 to TRBJ2-3, with a weak D call TRBD2 (6 bases). Germline assignment: CDR1 SQVTM and CDR2 ANQGSEA. The CDR3 runs 12 residues. V was trimmed by 6 bases and J by 7 bases, leaving 14 bases between them. Here the CDR3 reads CSVDGGTNTQYF. The CDR3 DNA is TGCAGCGTCGACGGGGGTACAAATACGCAGTATTTT.

The genes are TRBV7-2 and TRBJ2-7; 9 bases are shared with TRBD2. From germline, CDR1 is SGHTA and CDR2 FQGNSA. This CDR3 has 19 amino acids. J was trimmed by 0 bases and V by 1 base; bases with no gene match: 13. The CDR3 sequence is CASSLVPLTSGGSSYEQYF. Written as DNA, the CDR3 is TGTGCCAGCAGCTTAGTCCCTTTGACTAGCGGAGGCTCCTCCTACGAGCAGTACTTC.

The chain carries TRBV27 and TRBJ2-7; the D gene is possibly TRBD1 (6 bases). In germline, CDR1 is MNHEY, CDR2 SMNVEV (reference sequence). Deletions cut 7 bases from V and 6 bases from J, with 16 bases between. This CDR3 contains 13 residues. The CDR3 loop reads CASTGYLGGEQYF. The CDR3 region has the DNA TGTGCCAGCACAGGGTACTTAGGGGGCGAGCAGTACTTC.

The chain joins TRBV7-2 to TRBJ2-7; perhaps TRBD1 as D (6 bases). This CDR3 has 15 amino acids. Germline CDR1 is SGHTA and CDR2 is FQGNSA. Trimming took 5 bases from V and 1 from J, leaving 15 bases between them. CDR3 loop: CASSLRLGASYEQYF. The CDR3 nucleotides read TGTGCCAGCAGCCTTCGATTGGGGGCTTCCTACGAGCAGTACTTC.

This clonotype was found a few times. V usage is TRBV4-2 and J usage is TRBJ2-4, with 11 bases aligning to TRBD2. The CDR3 is 20 residues long. V lost 0 bases and J lost 0; bases outside the gene matches: 10. Germline loops: CDR1 LGHNA, CDR2 YNFKEQ. The DNA for the CDR3 is TGTGCCAGCAGCCAAGAGGTAGCGGGGGGGAAGAGGCTAGCCAAAAACATTCAGTACTTC. Protein product: CASSQEVAGGKRLAKNIQYF.

This clonotype has only a few counts. The rearrangement joins TRBV4-1 to TRBJ1-5; the D gene is possibly TRBD1 (5 bases). V lost 0 bases to trimming and J lost 4 bases, with 10 bases between them. The CDR3 is 15 residues long. From germline, CDR1 is MGHRA and CDR2 YSYEKL. CDR3 sequence reads: CASSQEGAGNQPQHF. As DNA, the CDR3 is TGCGCCAGCAGCCAAGAAGGGGCGGGTAATCAGCCCCAGCATTTT.

The chain is built from TRBV12-3 or TRBV12-4 and TRBJ2-4, with TRBD1 as a possible D gene (5 bases). The J call could be wrong; TRBJ2-7 is a better fit for the DNA end. CDR3 size: 12 residues. Here the CDR3 DNA reads TGTGCCAGCAGTTTCGCCAGGGACGAGCAGTACTTC. It specifies CASSFARDEQYF.

This clonotype was recorded a few times. The rearrangement uses TRBV7-2 and TRBJ1-2; D might be TRBD1 (5 bases). The CDR3 is 15 amino acids. Germline lookup yields CDR1 SGHTA and CDR2 FQGNSA. Trimming stripped 1 base from V and 8 bases from J, with 17 bases between. The CDR3, as DNA: TGTGCCAGCAGCTTAGATTCCACGGGGGGGTCCGGCTACACCTTC. It specifies CASSLDSTGGSGYTF.

The chain recombines TRBV30 with TRBJ1-2, with a possible D match to TRBD1 (6 bases). CDR3 length: 11 amino acids. V was pared by 7 bases and J by 8 bases, with 14 bases between. The germline gives CDR1 GTSNPN, CDR2 SVGIG (reference sequence). The CDR3 reads CAFGQPRGYTF. The CDR3 region has the DNA TGTGCCTTCGGACAGCCAAGGGGCTACACCTTC.

This sequence joins TRBV19 and TRBJ2-7; D gene uncertain. Germline V gene sequence: CDR1 LNHDA, CDR2 SQIVND (reference sequence). V was trimmed by 3 bases and J by 4 bases, leaving 7 bases between them. This CDR3 has 12 residues. In DNA form, the CDR3 reads TGTGCCAGTAGTATGGGCTCTTACGAGCAGTACTTC. This sequence encodes CASSMGSYEQYF.

This sequence joins TRBV9 and TRBJ2-7; D call uncertain. The CDR3 contains 13 residues. V shed 0 bases and J shed 6 bases, with 10 bases lying between them. Germline assignment: CDR1 SGDLS and CDR2 YYNGEE. CDR3 sequence reads: CASSVDPVTEQYF. The CDR3 DNA is TGTGCCAGCAGCGTAGATCCAGTTACCGAGCAGTACTTC.

The V gene is TRBV10-3, the J gene TRBJ1-2; 8 nucleotides match TRBD1. Germline trimming cut 3 bases from V and 0 bases from J; bases unmatched to any gene: 3. Germline values: CDR1 ENHRY, CDR2 SYGVKD. The CDR3 loop spans 15 amino acids. CDR3 DNA sequence: TGTGCCATCAGTGAAGGGACAGGAGCTAACTATGGCTACACCTTC. Protein: CAISEGTGANYGYTF.

This rearrangement joins TRBV10-3 to TRBJ1-1; TRBD1 agrees at 8 bases. V shed 0 bases and J 11 bases; nucleotides not matched to a gene: 8. Germline values: CDR1 ENHRY, CDR2 SYGVKD. The CDR3 runs 14 residues. For the CDR3, the DNA is TGTGCCATCAGTGAGTCGATTAGTTGGACAGGGGCTTTCTTT. This sequence encodes CAISESISWTGAFF.

This clonotype turned up a few times. The chain recombines TRBV20-1 with TRBJ2-5; D possibly matches TRBD1 or TRBD2 (5 bases each). The length of the CDR3 is 16 residues. CDR1 and CDR2 from the germline V gene are DFQATT and SNEGSKA (reference sequence). V was shortened by 0 bases and J by 5 bases, with 19 bases between the two germline ends. Written as DNA, the CDR3 is TGCAGTGCTAGAGATCTTCGGGTGGGGGTCGGGGAGACCCAGTACTTC. Protein product: CSARDLRVGVGETQYF.

CDR3 DNA sequence: TGTGCCAGCAGCTTAGATAGGGCGGCGGGTACGCAGTATTTT. It encodes CASSLDRAAGTQYF. The chain couples TRBV7-6 to TRBJ2-3; weak D call: TRBD2 (5 bases). V was cut by 1 base and J by 8 bases, with 13 bases left in between. Germline lookup yields CDR1 SGHVS and CDR2 FNYEAQ. This CDR3 spans 14 amino acids.

This chain joins TRBV29-1 and TRBJ1-1; 7 bases are a match to TRBD1. The germline CDR1 and CDR2 sequences are SQVTM and ANQGSEA. CDR3 length: 13 amino acids. V gave up 5 bases and J gave up 0 bases; unmatched junction bases: 3. The CDR3 nucleotides are TGCAGCGTTATACAGGGGTTGAACACTGAAGCTTTCTTT. As protein: CSVIQGLNTEAFF.

This clonotype was observed a few times. The genes are TRBV6-6 and TRBJ1-2, with 7 positions matching TRBD1. The germline V gene encodes CDR1 MNHNY and CDR2 SVGAGI (reference sequence). The CDR3 length is 15 residues. J gave up 6 bases and V 3 bases, and 10 bases lay outside the gene matches. The CDR3 region is CASSYVRGSGNGYTF. CDR3 bases: TGTGCCAGCAGTTATGTCAGGGGGAGCGGGAATGGCTACACCTTC.

There are a few counts of this clonotype. The chain employs TRBV12-3 or TRBV12-4 and TRBJ1-2, with 9 bases identical to TRBD1. CDR3 size: 16 residues. V was pared by 5 bases and J by 6 bases, with 13 bases of the junction left unmatched. Here the CDR3 reads CASSRTGTGPVDGYTF. The CDR3 nucleotides read TGTGCCAGCAGTCGGACCGGGACAGGGCCTGTAGATGGCTACACCTTC.

V is TRBV7-8 and J is TRBJ1-2; D unclear. The CDR3 spans 16 residues. The germline V gene encodes CDR1 SGHVS and CDR2 FQNEAQ. The V gene lost 5 bases and the J gene lost 5 bases, with 21 bases spanning the gap. This CDR3 reads CASSPLEEAQLYGYTF. CDR3 coding DNA: TGTGCCAGCAGCCCACTTGAGGAAGCTCAGTTGTATGGCTACACCTTC.

The chain carries TRBV5-1 and TRBJ1-2; D might be TRBD1 (6 bases). The CDR3 loop spans 15 amino acids. V was cut by 0 bases and J by 2 bases, with 11 bases left in between. Looked up from germline, CDR1 is SGHRS and CDR2 is YFSETQ. CDR3 protein: CASSLEGGGNYGYTF. The CDR3 DNA reads as TGCGCCAGCAGCTTGGAAGGGGGAGGAAACTATGGCTACACCTTC.

The rearrangement links TRBV7-8 to TRBJ2-5, with D perhaps TRBD2 (7 bases). CDR3 size: 15 residues. The germline gives CDR1 SGHVS, CDR2 FQNEAQ. Trimming took off 3 bases at V and 4 bases at J, with 15 bases between the two ends. The CDR3 bases are TGTGCCAGCAGCTTGGGAGGGGGAATGGGAGAGACCCAGTACTTC. Protein sequence: CASSLGGGMGETQYF.

This clonotype came up once. The V and J genes are TRBV4-2 and TRBJ1-2; D is unresolved. The germline V gene encodes CDR1 LGHNA and CDR2 YNFKEQ. The CDR3 length is 15 residues. V was trimmed by 0 bases and J by 8 bases, leaving 16 bases between them. The CDR3 sequence: CASSQDLDPTGGYTF. The CDR3 nucleotides read TGTGCCAGCAGCCAAGATCTGGACCCGACGGGGGGCTACACCTTC.

This chain links TRBV18 with TRBJ1-2; 7 positions agree with TRBD1. The trim removed 1 base at V and 7 bases at J, leaving 6 bases unmatched. Germline assignment: CDR1 KGHSH and CDR2 LQKENI. This CDR3 contains 14 residues. The DNA of the CDR3 is TGTGCCAGCTCACCACAGGGGGCAAAGTCTGGCTACACCTTC. This codes for CASSPQGAKSGYTF.

This clonotype was counted many times. The CDR3 DNA follows: TGCGCCAGCAGTTGGGACAAGTCCTACGAGCAGTACTTC. This codes for CASSWDKSYEQYF. The chain joins TRBV5-1 to TRBJ2-7, with D possibly being TRBD1 (6 bases). The germline CDR1 and CDR2 sequences are SGHRS and YFSETQ. V shed 5 bases and J shed 1 base, with 10 bases lying between them. The CDR3 runs to 13 residues.

This clonotype came up a few times. This chain connects TRBV29-1 to TRBJ1-2; a possible D gene is TRBD1 (6 bases). Germline assignment: CDR1 SQVTM and CDR2 ANQGSEA. The CDR3 consists of 13 residues. V gave up 6 bases and J gave up 3 bases, with 14 bases separating them. This CDR3 is CSVRGGYDYGYTF. The CDR3 DNA sequence: TGCAGCGTGCGGGGGGGCTATGACTATGGCTACACCTTC.